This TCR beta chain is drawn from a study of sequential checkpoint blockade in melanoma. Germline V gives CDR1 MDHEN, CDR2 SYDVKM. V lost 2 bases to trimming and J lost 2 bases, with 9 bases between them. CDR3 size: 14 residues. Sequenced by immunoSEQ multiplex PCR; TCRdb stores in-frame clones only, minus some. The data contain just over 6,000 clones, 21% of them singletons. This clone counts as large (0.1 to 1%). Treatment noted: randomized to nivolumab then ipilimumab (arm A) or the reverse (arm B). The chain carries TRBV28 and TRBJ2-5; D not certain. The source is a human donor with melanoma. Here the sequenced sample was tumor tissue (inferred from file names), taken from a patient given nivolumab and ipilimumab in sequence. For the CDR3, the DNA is TGTGCCAGCAGTTTAACGGTGGGACAAGAGACCCAGTACTTC. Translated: CASSLTVGQETQYF. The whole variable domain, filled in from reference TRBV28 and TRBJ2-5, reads DVKVTQSSRYLVKRTGEKVFLECVQDMDHENMFWYRQDPGLGLRLIYFSYDVKMKEKGDIPEGYSVSREKKERFSLILESASTNQTSMYLCASSLTVGQETQYFGPGTRLLVL.